This T cell receptor (beta chain) was obtained from a study of blood T cell repertoires in COVID-19. Study-level information: The United States, Italy and Spain were the sources of the acute and convalescent COVID-19 samples. T cells, B-cell-depleted T cells, or PBMCs supplied cDNA or gDNA.

It was during active infection that Seattle patients were enrolled and then longitudinally followed. This CDR3 spans 16 amino acids. Between the trimmed V and J ends, which lost 2 bases and 3 bases, there was a span of 18 bases. The V gene's germline CDR1 is SGHNT and CDR2 YYREEE (reference sequence). Original handling: Amplification from reference gene primers served as the basis for estimated nucleated cell counts. TCRdb keeps only in-frame clones here, not all; method: immunoSEQ multiplex PCR. V and J calls and clone size are copied from that table; D and trimming were computed from the DNA. In the table there are about 170,000 clones, less than 90% of which are singletons.

V usage is TRBV5-4 and J usage is TRBJ2-7; D is perhaps TRBD1 (6 bases). The sample taken for sequencing was peripheral blood. The source is a woman aged 55-69 years with COVID-19, enrolled during active disease. In DNA form, the CDR3 reads TGTGCCAGCAGCTTAAGGGGTGCAGGACAGTACTACGAGCAGTACTTC. Protein product: CASSLRGAGQYYEQYF.